One sample yielded the 14 T cell receptor beta chains listed below, sequenced in a study of T cells in Graves' hyperthyroidism and ophthalmopathy. The investigators amplified TCR beta CDR3 regions from RNA transcripts. HTBI primers were used for first-round RT-PCR of the TCR CDR3. Each CDR3 protein is one row after TCRdb ran MiXCR on the multiplex PCR reads. The sample consists of hundreds of thousands of distinct CDR3 sequences, less than 25% of them appearing once. The sequencing input was blood. The receptors shown here come from a young man with Graves' ophthalmopathy.

V gene TRBV5-4 combines with J gene TRBJ2-3, with 7 bases identical to TRBD2. J lost 3 bases, V lost 4 bases, and 11 bases had no gene match. The CDR3 loop spans 16 amino acids. Looked up from germline, CDR1 is SGHNT and CDR2 is YYREEE (reference sequence). The CDR3 DNA follows: TGTGCCAGCAGCCCTGGAGGCGGGAGAAGTACAGATACGCAGTATTTT. The encoded protein is CASSPGGGRSTDTQYF.

The J gene is TRBJ2-5, the V gene TRBV14; 14 bases agree with TRBD2. The germline V gene has CDR1 SGHDN and CDR2 FVKESK. The J segment lost 1 base and the V segment lost 2 bases, leaving 6 bases of the junction unmatched. This CDR3 has 18 residues. CDR3 sequence reads: CASSQPLGLAGGQETQYF. In DNA form, the CDR3 reads TGTGCCAGCAGCCAACCCCTAGGACTAGCGGGAGGCCAAGAGACCCAGTACTTC.

J is TRBJ2-1 and V is TRBV4-3; 9 bases are a match to TRBD2. The CDR3 is 18 amino acids. J lost 4 bases, V lost 0 bases, and 10 bases had no gene match. The germline V gene encodes CDR1 LGHNA and CDR2 YSLEER. The CDR3 DNA reads TGCGCCAGCAGCCAAGATACGGGGGCTAGCGGGACTTACAATGAGCAGTTCTTC. It specifies CASSQDTGASGTYNEQFF.

The chain carries TRBV29-1 and TRBJ2-3, with a tentative D call TRBD2 (7 bases). The germline V and J ends were trimmed by 0 bases and 7 bases, with 14 bases remaining between them. Per the germline V gene, CDR1 is SQVTM and CDR2 is ANQGSEA. The CDR3 runs 14 residues. The CDR3 here is CSVEDRGAYHTQYF. The DNA for the CDR3 is TGCAGCGTTGAAGATCGGGGGGCGTATCATACGCAGTATTTT.

The chain links TRBV7-9 to TRBJ2-5; 10 nucleotides line up with TRBD2. Germline V lookup: CDR1 SEHNR, CDR2 FQNEAQ (reference sequence). V trimming: 5 bases; J trimming: 1 base; junction bases outside the gene matches: 7. This CDR3 is built from 16 residues. In DNA, the CDR3 is TGTGCCAGCAGCGGGGGGCCTAGCGGGAGCCAAGAGACCCAGTACTTC. It translates to CASSGGPSGSQETQYF. Full variable domain (rest looked up from reference TRBV7-9 and TRBJ2-5): DTGVSQNPRHKITKRGQNVTFRCDPISEHNRLYWYRQTLGQGPEFLTYFQNEAQLEKSRLLSDRFSAERPKGSFSTLEIQRTEQGDSAMYLCASSGGPSGSQETQYFGPGTRLLVL.

The rearrangement uses TRBV6-1 and TRBJ2-7; TRBD2 matches 8 bases. Trimming at V came to 6 bases and at J to 5 bases, leaving 9 bases not matched to a gene. This CDR3 contains 14 residues. The germline gives CDR1 MNHNS, CDR2 SASEGT. CDR3 region: CASRKGGRPDEQYF. CDR3 DNA sequence: TGTGCCAGCAGGAAGGGCGGGAGGCCGGACGAGCAGTACTTC.

The V call is TRBV5-1, the J call TRBJ1-2, with D maybe TRBD1 (6 bases). The CDR3 runs to 14 residues. Looked up from germline, CDR1 is SGHRS and CDR2 is YFSETQ. Trimming stripped 4 bases from V and 4 bases from J, with 14 bases between. In DNA, the CDR3 is TGCGCCAGCAGCCCGGACAGTTCCACCTATGGCTACACCTTC. Its translation is CASSPDSSTYGYTF.

The rearrangement uses TRBV5-5 and TRBJ2-7; a possible D gene is TRBD1 (7 bases). The length of the CDR3 is 16 residues. Trimming pared 0 bases from V and 2 bases from J, leaving 15 bases between. Germline values: CDR1 SGHKS, CDR2 YYEKEE (reference sequence). CDR3: CASSLAGGTVTYEQYF. The CDR3 region has the DNA TGTGCCAGCAGCTTGGCTGGGGGGACAGTGACCTACGAGCAGTACTTC.

This clonotype was seen a handful of times. This sequence joins TRBV29-1 and TRBJ1-2; D might be TRBD1 (6 bases). Germline CDR1 and CDR2: SQVTM and ANQGSEA. This CDR3 spans 15 amino acids. Between the trimmed V and J ends, which lost 0 bases and 8 bases, there was a span of 19 bases. CDR3 nucleotides: TGCAGCGTTGAAGATGCGACCCACAGGGTCAGAGGCTACACCTTC. Residues: CSVEDATHRVRGYTF. The complete variable domain, with remaining parts taken from reference TRBV29-1 and TRBJ1-2, reads SAVISQKPSRDICQRGTSLTIQCQVDSQVTMMFWYRQQPGQSLTLIATANQGSEATYESGFVIDKFPISRPNLTFSTLTVSNMSPEDSSIYLCSVEDATHRVRGYTFGSGTRLTVV.

This clonotype came up a few times. V is TRBV12-3 or TRBV12-4 and J is TRBJ2-5; perhaps D is TRBD1 or TRBD2 (6 bases each). Trimming pared 6 bases from V and 5 bases from J, leaving 19 bases between. This CDR3 has 15 amino acids. CDR3 nucleotides: TGTGCCAGCAGAATCCTGGGGGGCGCAGGGGAGACCCAGTACTTC. Translated: CASRILGGAGETQYF.

The V call is TRBV7-8, the J call TRBJ2-7; no definite D call. Between the trimmed V and J ends, which lost 3 bases and 2 bases, there was a span of 8 bases. Germline values: CDR1 SGHVS, CDR2 FQNEAQ. The CDR3 is 13 residues long. The CDR3, as DNA: TGTGCCAGCAGCTTTCACCCCACCTACGAGCAGTACTTC. It is translated as CASSFHPTYEQYF.

A note on this clonotype: One end of the junction does not line up with germline, which may come from a read error. The rearrangement uses TRBV6-5 and TRBJ1-3; tentatively, D is TRBD1 (5 bases). The CDR3 extends over 17 amino acids. Germline assignment: CDR1 MNHEY and CDR2 SVGAGI. The CDR3 reads CASNYRRGLSSGNTIYF. CDR3 DNA sequence: TGTGCCAGCAATTACCGGCGGGGCCTAAGCTCTGGAAACACCATATATTTT.

This clonotype was found a few times. V usage is TRBV20-1 and J usage is TRBJ2-5; 9 nucleotides match TRBD2. The CDR3 length is 15 residues. V was pared by 4 bases and J by 1 base, with 7 bases of the junction left unmatched. Germline-derived CDR1 and CDR2 are DFQATT and SNEGSKA (reference sequence). The CDR3 spells CSATPASGTQETQYF. The DNA of the CDR3 is TGCAGTGCTACTCCGGCTAGCGGGACCCAAGAGACCCAGTACTTC.

The chain carries TRBV7-9 and TRBJ1-6; the match to TRBD1 covers 10 bases. The CDR3 is made up of 14 amino acids. Trimming took 4 bases from V and 8 from J; bases not matched to a gene: 2. CDR1 is SEHNR and CDR2 is FQNEAQ in the germline V gene (reference sequence). The chain's CDR3 is CASSSGTGDSPLHF. The CDR3 DNA reads as TGTGCCAGCAGCTCCGGGACAGGGGATTCACCCCTCCACTTT.